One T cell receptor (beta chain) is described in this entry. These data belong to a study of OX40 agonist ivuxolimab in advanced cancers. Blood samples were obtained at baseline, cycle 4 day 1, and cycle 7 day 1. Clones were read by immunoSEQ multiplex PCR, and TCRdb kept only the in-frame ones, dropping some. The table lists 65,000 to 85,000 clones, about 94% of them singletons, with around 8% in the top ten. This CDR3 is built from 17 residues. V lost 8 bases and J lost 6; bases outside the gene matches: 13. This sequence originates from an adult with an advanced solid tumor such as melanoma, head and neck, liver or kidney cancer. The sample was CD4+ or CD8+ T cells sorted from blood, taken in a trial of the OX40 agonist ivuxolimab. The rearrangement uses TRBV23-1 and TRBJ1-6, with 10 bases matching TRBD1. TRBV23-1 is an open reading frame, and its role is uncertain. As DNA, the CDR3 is TGCGCCAGCGGAGAAACCGGGACAGGGGCCTTTAATTCACCCCTCCACTTT. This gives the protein CASGETGTGAFNSPLHF.